This TCR beta chain was captured in a study of shared clonotypes between healthy human individuals (dated by TCRdb to between 2020 and 2021). Regarding the complete study: Three men and a couple of women, aged 18 to 49 years, made up the cohort. For each donor, three plates each were used for CD4 naive and CD4 memory, two plates were used for CD8 naive, and one plate was used for CD8 memory. To estimate repertoire size and how much clonotype sharing occurs between individuals, the study deeply sequenced the blood TCR repertoires of five healthy adults. Libraries were prepared and TCR repertoires were sequenced by different laboratories using diverse techniques, in order to increase sequencing depth and limit assay-specific biases. Leukapheresis yielded between about 0.94 and 9.5 billion PBMCs per donor. Overall results and qualifications from the work: Sampling was restricted to blood, and TCR repertoires in tissue are likely to differ from TCR repertoires in blood. The small number of donors limited the genetic and exposure-history diversity represented. Naive subsets generally had larger estimated clonotype richness than memory subsets. Across four donors, around 5% of naive CD4, around 3.3% of naive CD8, 2.3% of memory CD4, and around 0.4% of memory CD8 clonotypes were shared. Compared with non-shared clonotypes, clonotypes shared by all four sorted-subset donors had higher generation probabilities. Pairwise subsampling indicated that sequencing depth was expected to affect the degree of clonotype sharing among donors. Incomplete sequencing was indicated by rarefaction of sorted-subset datasets, despite the large sequencing depth.

Notes on this clone: Its antigen is not yet known. Per-base qualities were not stored, and no clone one base away is much larger.

V lost 5 bases and J lost 0 bases; the stretch between them is 6 bases long. The CDR3 runs 12 amino acids, cysteine and phenylalanine included. Of all the DNA, just the CDR3 is kept, 36 bases in frame from base 1. The donors were healthy, HIV-negative adults with no recently reported acute infections or vaccinations. Only Caucasian adults living in Nashville, Tennessee, USA were represented among the donors. CD4+ T cells were enriched by magnetic negative selection, after which naive cells were positively selected on CD45RA and the negative fraction was taken as the memory subset. Blood was collected by leukapheresis, and PBMCs were isolated by Ficoll-Histopaque density gradient centrifugation and then cryopreserved in liquid nitrogen vapor phase. Analytical flow cytometry was used to check the purity and quantity of each magnetically sorted T cell population. Genomic DNA was isolated from every sorted fraction and measured by UV absorbance on a Nanodrop 2000c.

TCR CDR3 regions were amplified from genomic DNA by multiplex PCR using the deep immunoSEQ assay. Genomic DNA extracted from each cell subset was distributed evenly over all wells of several immunoSEQ 96-well plates, and each plate served as one replicate. For sorted subsets, about 200 ng genomic DNA, equal to 30,000 or so T cell genomes, was loaded into each replicate PCR. Purified libraries were measured with a Qubit 3.0 fluorometer, size-checked on a Bioanalyzer 2100, and measured again with the KAPA Library Quantification kit. Every immunoSEQ 96-well plate was sequenced on a separate single-read 150-cycle Illumina NextSeq 550 flow cell. Concerning the study's data processing: Because the immunoSEQ output held only junctional sequences and lacked quality scores, the filtering could not match the filtering applied to full-length reads. Sequences were annotated with PyIR, a Python wrapper for IgBLAST v1.9, and V/J genes and CDR3 were assigned using IMGT germline references. Reads were removed for weak V/J assignments (E-value above 1e-6), missing CDR3, stop codons, out-of-frame junctions, or ambiguous translated residues. A V3J clonotype was defined by an identical inferred V gene, J gene, and CDR3 amino acid sequence. The percentage overlap between two repertoires was calculated by dividing the number of shared unique clonotypes by the size of the smaller repertoire. Repertoire richness was assessed with RTK rarefaction, the Chao1 estimator, and Recon v2.1 estimates of unobserved clonotypes. OLGA was used to compute generation probabilities for all TCRbeta clonotypes that the gDNA method yielded from a handful of donors. Not all clones reach the TCRdb copy of this immuneACCESS table, which keeps in-frame sequences only. Checked studies attribute under half of the gap to unresolved V genes and leave the rest unexplained. The V and J calls and clone size were taken over from that table, and D and trimming were inferred from the DNA. The sample has 180,000 or so clones on record, approximately 92% of them singletons. The top ten constitute around 0.067% of the sample.

The chain is assembled from TRBV5-3 and TRBJ2-7; the D segment cannot be called with confidence. TRBV5-3 is an ORF; its function is uncertain. Sequenced: naive CD4+ T cells sorted from blood. The sample's cell subset or site label, in plain terms: CD45RA+ positively selected. This TCR was sampled from a woman in her twenties or thirties in good health. DNA sequence: TGTGCCAGAAGATTTAGCTCCTACGAGCAGTACTTC. It is translated as CARRFSSYEQYF.